This T cell receptor beta chain was profiled in a study of post-analysis software for immune sequencing data. Overall study findings and caveats: Four to six TRBV segments (TRBV5-6, TRBV5-1 and TRBV20-1 among them) occurred more frequently in patients than in controls.

CDR3 length equals 16 residues. Germline lookup yields CDR1 KGHDR and CDR2 SFDVKD. V trimming: 4 bases; J trimming: 10 bases; junction bases outside the gene matches: 14. Built from TCR beta cDNA, the libraries had unique molecular identifiers in them. MiXCR, applied by TCRdb to the PCR reads, yields one record per CDR3 protein. The profile shows hundreds of thousands of distinct CDR3 sequences, 25% to 30% of them singletons. This clonotype showed up many times. Its antigen is still unknown. This chain uses TRBV24-1 with TRBJ2-1; 8 nucleotides align to TRBD1. This TCR derives from a girl aged 5 to 17 with multiple sclerosis. Sequencing was done on a sample of blood. Here the CDR3 DNA reads TGTGCCACCAGTGACCCCCGGGACAGGACCTTTGGGGAGCAGTTCTTC. Translation: CATSDPRDRTFGEQFF.